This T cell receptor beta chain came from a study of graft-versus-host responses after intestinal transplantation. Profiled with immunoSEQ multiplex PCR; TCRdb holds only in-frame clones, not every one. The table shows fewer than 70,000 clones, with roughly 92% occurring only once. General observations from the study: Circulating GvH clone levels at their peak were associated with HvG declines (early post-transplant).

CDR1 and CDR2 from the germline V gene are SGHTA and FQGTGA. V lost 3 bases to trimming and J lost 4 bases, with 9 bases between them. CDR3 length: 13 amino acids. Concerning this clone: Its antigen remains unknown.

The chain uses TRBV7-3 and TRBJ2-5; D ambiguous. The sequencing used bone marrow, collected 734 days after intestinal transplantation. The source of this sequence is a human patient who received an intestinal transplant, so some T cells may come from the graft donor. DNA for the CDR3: TGTGCCAGCAGCTTCAGCCCCCGAGAGACCCAGTACTTC. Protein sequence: CASSFSPRETQYF.